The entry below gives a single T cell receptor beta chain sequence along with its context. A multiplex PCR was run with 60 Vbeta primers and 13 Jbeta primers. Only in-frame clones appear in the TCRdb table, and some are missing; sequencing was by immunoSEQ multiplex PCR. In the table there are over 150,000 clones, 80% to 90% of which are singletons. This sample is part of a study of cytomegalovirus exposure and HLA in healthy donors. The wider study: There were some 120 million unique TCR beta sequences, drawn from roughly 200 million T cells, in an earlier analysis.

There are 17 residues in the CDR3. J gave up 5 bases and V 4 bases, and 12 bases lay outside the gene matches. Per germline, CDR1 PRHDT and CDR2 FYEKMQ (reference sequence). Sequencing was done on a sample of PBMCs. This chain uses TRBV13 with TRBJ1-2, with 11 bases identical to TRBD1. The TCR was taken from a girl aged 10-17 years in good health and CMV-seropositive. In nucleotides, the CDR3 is TGTGCCAGCAGCTGGGGCCCGGGACAGGGGGAGGAATATGGCTACACCTTC. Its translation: CASSWGPGQGEEYGYTF.